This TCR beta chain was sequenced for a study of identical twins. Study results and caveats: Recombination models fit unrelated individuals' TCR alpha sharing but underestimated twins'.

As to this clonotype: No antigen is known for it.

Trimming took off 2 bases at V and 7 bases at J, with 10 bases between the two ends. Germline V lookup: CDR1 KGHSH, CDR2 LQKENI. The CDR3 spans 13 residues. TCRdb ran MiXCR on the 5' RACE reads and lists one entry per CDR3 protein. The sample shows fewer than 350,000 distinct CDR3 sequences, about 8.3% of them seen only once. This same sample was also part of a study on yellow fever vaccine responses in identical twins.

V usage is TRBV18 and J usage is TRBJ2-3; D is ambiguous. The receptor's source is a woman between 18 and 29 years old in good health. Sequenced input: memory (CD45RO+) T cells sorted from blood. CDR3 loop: CASSPVRDHTQYF. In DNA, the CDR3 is TGTGCCAGCTCACCAGTTAGGGATCATACGCAGTATTTT.